The source of this T cell receptor (beta chain) is a study of cytomegalovirus exposure and HLA in healthy donors. Germline V gives CDR1 SGHRS, CDR2 YFSETQ. V lost 5 bases and J lost 5; bases outside the gene matches: 14. This CDR3 region has 16 residues. Healthy bone marrow donors made up the cohort. Both 60 Vbeta primers and 13 Jbeta primers went into the PCR. Generated by immunoSEQ multiplex PCR, the TCRdb table keeps only in-frame clones and is missing some. There are fewer than 200,000 clones in the sample; around 64% occur only once, and more than 2.5% lies in the top ten. The V call is TRBV5-1, the J call TRBJ2-5, with TRBD2 identical over 8 bases. The source is a woman aged 25 to 45 in good health and CMV-seronegative. Sequences were obtained from PBMCs. CDR3 loop: CASRDGGASTRETQYF. Here the CDR3 DNA reads TGCGCCAGCAGAGACGGGGGGGCATCCACGCGGGAGACCCAGTACTTC. The complete variable domain, with remaining parts taken from reference TRBV5-1 and TRBJ2-5, reads KAGVTQTPRYLIKTRGQQVTLSCSPISGHRSVSWYQQTPGQGLQFLFEYFSETQRNKGNFPGRFSGRQFSNSRSEMNVSTLELGDSALYLCASRDGGASTRETQYFGPGTRLLVL.